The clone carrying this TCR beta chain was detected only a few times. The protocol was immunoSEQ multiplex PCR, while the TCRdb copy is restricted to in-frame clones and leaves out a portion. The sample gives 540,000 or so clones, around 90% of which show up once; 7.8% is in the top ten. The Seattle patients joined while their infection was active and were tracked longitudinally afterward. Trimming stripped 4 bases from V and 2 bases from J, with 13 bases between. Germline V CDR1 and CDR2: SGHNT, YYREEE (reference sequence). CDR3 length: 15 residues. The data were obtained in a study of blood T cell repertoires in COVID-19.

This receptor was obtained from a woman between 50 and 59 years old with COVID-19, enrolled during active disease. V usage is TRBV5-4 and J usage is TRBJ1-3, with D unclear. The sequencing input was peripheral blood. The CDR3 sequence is CASSPARDAGNTIYF. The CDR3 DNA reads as TGTGCCAGCAGCCCCGCGAGGGATGCTGGAAACACCATATATTTT.